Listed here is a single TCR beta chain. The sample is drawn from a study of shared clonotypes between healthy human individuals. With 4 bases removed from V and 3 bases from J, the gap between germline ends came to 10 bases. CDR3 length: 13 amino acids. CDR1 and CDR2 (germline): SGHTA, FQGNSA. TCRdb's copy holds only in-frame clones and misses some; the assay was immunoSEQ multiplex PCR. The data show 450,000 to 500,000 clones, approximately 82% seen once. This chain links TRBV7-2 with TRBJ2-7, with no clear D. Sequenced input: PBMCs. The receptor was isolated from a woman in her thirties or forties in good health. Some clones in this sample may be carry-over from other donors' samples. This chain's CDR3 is CASSSLPVYEQYF. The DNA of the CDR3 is TGTGCCAGCAGCTCGTTGCCGGTCTACGAGCAGTACTTC.